These T cell receptor beta chains were read from a single sample in a study of shared clonotypes between healthy human individuals. This table comes from immunoSEQ multiplex PCR, and its TCRdb copy is limited to in-frame clones, with some not included. Of about 2.4 million clones listed, over 85% are singletons. Sequencing was done on a sample of naive CD4+ T cells from PBMCs. These receptors came from a man younger than 35 in good health. Some clones in this sample may be carry-over from other donors' samples. The CDR3 runs from the conserved cysteine through the conserved F or W. D genes are given only for firm matches. Clone size, where shown, is once, few, many, or a class for clones that have expanded.

>.|.|TRBV21-1|TRBJ1-5
TGTGCCAGCAGCAACGAACAGTGGTATTATAGCAATCAGCCCCAGCATTTT
CASSNEQWYYSNQPQHF
>.|.|TRBV6-5|TRBJ2-1
TGTGCCAGCAGACTCTTGACAGGCCCTCAGTTCTTC
CASRLLTGPQFF
>TRBD1|once|TRBV7-9|TRBJ1-1
TGTGCCAGCAGATTCACAGGGGGCACTGAAGCTTTCTTT
CASRFTGGTEAFF
>.|.|TRBV25-1|TRBJ2-4
TGTGCCAGCAGTGAGACAGGCGTTCAGTACTTC
CASSETGVQYF
>TRBD2|.|TRBV5-6|TRBJ2-7
TGTGCCAGCAGCTTGGGGGGAGGGGCCGGAAAGTACTTC
CASSLGGGAGKYF
>.|.|TRBV10-3|TRBJ2-5
TGTGCCATCAGTGAAGAATATCGGATCCAAGAGACCCAGTACTTC
CAISEEYRIQETQYF
>TRBD1|.|TRBV2|TRBJ2-5
TGTGCCAGCGGGACAGACCAAGAGACCCAGTACTTC
CASGTDQETQYF
>TRBD1|.|TRBV19|TRBJ2-7
TGTGCCAGTAGTTCCACCGGACAGGGGGCCTACTACGAGCAGTACTTC
CASSSTGQGAYYEQYF
>TRBD1|few|TRBV4-2|TRBJ2-1
TGTGCCAGCAGCCAACGTATACAGGGGCATAACAATGAGCAGTTCTTC
CASSQRIQGHNNEQFF
>TRBD1|.|TRBV19|TRBJ1-5
TGTGCCAGTAACGGACAGGTCAATCAGCCCCAGCATTTT
CASNGQVNQPQHF
>.|.|TRBV28|TRBJ1-2
TGTGCCAGCAGTTTGGGGGTTACAGGGAGCGCCTTC
CASSLGVTGSAF
>TRBD1|.|TRBV19|TRBJ2-7
TGTGCCAGTAGTAGGACAGGGGATGTCCCCTACGAGCAGTACTTC
CASSRTGDVPYEQYF
>TRBD2|.|TRBV28|TRBJ2-7
TGTGCCAGCAGTTTACTGGAGCGGGAGAAGCAGTACTTC
CASSLLEREKQYF
>.|.|TRBV18|TRBJ2-3
TGTGCCAGCTCACCGAGTAGCACAGATACGCAGTATTTT
CASSPSSTDTQYF
>.|.|TRBV4-1|TRBJ2-7
TGCGCCAGCAGCCAAGTGGCACTATCCCCGCCCTACGAGCAGTACTTC
CASSQVALSPPYEQYF
>TRBD1|once|TRBV11-3|TRBJ2-5
TGTGCCAGCAGCCCTGGGACAGAGAGAGAGACCCAGTACTTC
CASSPGTERETQYF
>.|.|TRBV19|TRBJ1-2
TGTGCCAGTAGTAATAGTGAGGGGTGTATCTATGGCTACACCTTC
CASSNSEGCIYGYTF
>.|.|TRBV28|TRBJ2-7
TGTGCCAGCAGTCCCGAGGGACGGTCTACCTACGAGCAGTACTTC
CASSPEGRSTYEQYF
>TRBD2|once|TRBV11-2|TRBJ2-7
TGTGCCAGCAGCTTAGTGGTGGCTAGCGGGTCCTACGAGCAGTACTTC
CASSLVVASGSYEQYF
>TRBD2|.|TRBV27|TRBJ2-7
TGTGCCAGCAGTTTATCGCCCGGACTAGCGGGGGAGCAGTACTTC
CASSLSPGLAGEQYF
>.|.|TRBV21-1|TRBJ2-7
TGTGCCAGCAGCAAAGTGGTAGCGGGAGTTTACGAGCAGTACTTC
CASSKVVAGVYEQYF
>.|.|TRBV11-2|TRBJ2-7
TGTGCCAGCAGCTTAGATGGAGGGGGCTACGAGCAGTACTTC
CASSLDGGGYEQYF
>.|.|TRBV28|TRBJ2-1
TGTGCCAGCAGTCCCCTCCTAGGGCCGACGCAGTTCTTC
CASSPLLGPTQFF
>TRBD1|.|TRBV2|TRBJ1-2
TGTGCCAGCAGCACGGGACAGAACTATGGCTACACCTTC
CASSTGQNYGYTF
>.|.|TRBV4-2|TRBJ2-1
TGTGCCAGCAGCCAAGATTGGCGGGGCTCCTACAATGAGCAGTTCTTC
CASSQDWRGSYNEQFF
>TRBD1|.|TRBV5-1|TRBJ2-1
TGCGCCAGCAGCCGGAGGGACAGGGGTCCAAATGAGCAGTTCTTC
CASSRRDRGPNEQFF
>.|.|TRBV5-1|TRBJ2-3
TGCGCCAGCATCCTTGAAAGCACAGATACGCAGTATTTT
CASILESTDTQYF
>.|.|TRBV27|TRBJ2-1
TGTGCCAGCAGTTTAAACGTTAACGATGAGCAGTTCTTC
CASSLNVNDEQFF
>TRBD2|.|TRBV5-4|TRBJ2-3
TGTGCCAGCAGCCCGACTAGCGGCCCCACAGATACGCAGTATTTT
CASSPTSGPTDTQYF
>.|.|TRBV18|TRBJ1-5
TGTGCCAGCTCACCCCCGGGGAATGGAGGGAATCAGCCCCAGCATTTT
CASSPPGNGGNQPQHF